This T cell receptor (beta chain) was documented in a study of T cells in Graves' hyperthyroidism and ophthalmopathy. In its sample, this clonotype was seen a few times. The antigen remains undetermined. Germline assignment: CDR1 MNHNS and CDR2 SASEGT. V lost 9 bases, J lost 4 bases, and 15 bases stayed unmatched. This CDR3 has 16 residues. Amplified TCR beta CDR3 regions came from RNA transcripts. The HTBI set primed first-round TCR CDR3 RT-PCR. TCRdb called the multiplex PCR reads again in MiXCR, with one record for every CDR3 protein. The sample has around 540,000 distinct CDR3 sequences, about 15% seen once. Study outcomes and limitations: In blood, most of the thyroid clonotypes expanded above 0.001 were also present.

Material: blood. This sequence was found in a woman aged 25 to 39 with Graves' ophthalmopathy. V and J are TRBV6-1 and TRBJ2-1; 7 bases align to TRBD2. The CDR3 nucleotides are TGTGCCAGAGTCCCCAAGGGCGGGAGTTCTTACAATGAGCAGTTCTTC. Translation: CARVPKGGSSYNEQFF.